One T cell receptor beta chain is described in this entry. This record comes from a study of cytomegalovirus exposure and HLA in healthy donors. Trimming removed 0 bases from V and 6 bases from J, with 9 bases in between. Germline values: CDR1 SGHAT, CDR2 FQNNGV. The CDR3 is 14 residues long. PCR primers comprised 60 Vbeta and 13 Jbeta primers. The data were produced by immunoSEQ multiplex PCR, yet TCRdb's version contains in-frame clones alone and is incomplete. The sample carries approximately 99,000 clones, 81% recorded once. The sequenced material came from PBMCs. The receptor comes from a man aged 35 to 55 in good health and CMV-seropositive. The chain links TRBV11-2 to TRBJ1-5; D ambiguous. CDR3 nucleotides: TGTGCCAGCAGCTTAGATGGCGGAGGTCAGCCCCAGCATTTT. Residues: CASSLDGGGQPQHF.